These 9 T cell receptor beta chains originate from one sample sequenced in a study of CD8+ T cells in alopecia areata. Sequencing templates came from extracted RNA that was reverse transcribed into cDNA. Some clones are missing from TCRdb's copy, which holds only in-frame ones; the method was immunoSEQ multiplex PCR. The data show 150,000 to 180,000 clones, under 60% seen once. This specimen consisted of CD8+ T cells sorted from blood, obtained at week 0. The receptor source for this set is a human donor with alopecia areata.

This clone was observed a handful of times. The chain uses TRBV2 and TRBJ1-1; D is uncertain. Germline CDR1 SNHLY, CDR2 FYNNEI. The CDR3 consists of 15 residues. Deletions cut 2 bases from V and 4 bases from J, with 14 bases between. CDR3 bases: TGTGCCAGCAGTGAACGAGAGAGGGAAGGCACTGAAGCTTTCTTT. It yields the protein CASSEREREGTEAFF.

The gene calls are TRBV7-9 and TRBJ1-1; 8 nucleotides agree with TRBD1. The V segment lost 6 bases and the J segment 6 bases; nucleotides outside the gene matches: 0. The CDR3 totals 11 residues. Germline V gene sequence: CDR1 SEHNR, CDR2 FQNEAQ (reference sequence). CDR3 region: CASRQGAEAFF. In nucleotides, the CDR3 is TGTGCCAGCAGACAGGGGGCTGAAGCTTTCTTT.

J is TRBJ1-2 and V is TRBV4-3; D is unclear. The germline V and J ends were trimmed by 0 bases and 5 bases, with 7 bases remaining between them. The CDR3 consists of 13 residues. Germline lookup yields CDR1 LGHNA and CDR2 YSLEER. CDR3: CASSQEHGYGYTF. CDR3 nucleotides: TGCGCCAGCAGCCAAGAACACGGGTATGGCTACACCTTC.

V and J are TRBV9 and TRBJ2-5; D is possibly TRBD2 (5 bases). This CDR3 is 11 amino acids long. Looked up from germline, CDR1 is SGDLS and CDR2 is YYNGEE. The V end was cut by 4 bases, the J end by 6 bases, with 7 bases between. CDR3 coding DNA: TGTGCCAGCAGCTCTAGCCAGACCCAGTACTTC. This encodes CASSSSQTQYF.

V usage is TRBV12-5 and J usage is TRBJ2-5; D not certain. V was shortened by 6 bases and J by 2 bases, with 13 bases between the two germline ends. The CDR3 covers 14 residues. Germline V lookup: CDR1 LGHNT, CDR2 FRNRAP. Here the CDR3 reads CASGDTGSQETQYF. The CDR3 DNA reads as TGTGCTAGTGGGGATACGGGTTCTCAAGAGACCCAGTACTTC.

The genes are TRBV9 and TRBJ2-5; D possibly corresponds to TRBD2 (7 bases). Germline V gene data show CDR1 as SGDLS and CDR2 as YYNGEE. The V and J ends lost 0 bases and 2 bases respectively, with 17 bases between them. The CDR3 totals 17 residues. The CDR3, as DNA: TGTGCCAGCAGCGTAGCGGGGGGCCGGAATTTACAAGAGACCCAGTACTTC. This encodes CASSVAGGRNLQETQYF.

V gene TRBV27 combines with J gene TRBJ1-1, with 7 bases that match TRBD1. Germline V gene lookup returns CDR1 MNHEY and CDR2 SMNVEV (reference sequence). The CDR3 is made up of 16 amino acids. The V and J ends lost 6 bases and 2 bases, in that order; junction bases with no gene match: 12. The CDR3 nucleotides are TGTGCCAGCAGCATGGAGGGGACAGAATTTAACACTGAAGCTTTCTTT. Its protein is CASSMEGTEFNTEAFF.

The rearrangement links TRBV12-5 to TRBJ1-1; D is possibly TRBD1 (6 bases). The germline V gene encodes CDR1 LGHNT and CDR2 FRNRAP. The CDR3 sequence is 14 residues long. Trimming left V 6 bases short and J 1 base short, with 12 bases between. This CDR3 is CASGWGTSNTEAFF. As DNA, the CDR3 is TGTGCTAGTGGATGGGGGACATCGAACACTGAAGCTTTCTTT.

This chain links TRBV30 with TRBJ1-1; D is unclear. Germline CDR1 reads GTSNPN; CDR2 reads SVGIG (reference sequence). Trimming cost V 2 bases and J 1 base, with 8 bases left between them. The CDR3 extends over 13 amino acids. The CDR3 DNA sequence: TGTGCCTGGAGTCACGGGAAGAACACTGAAGCTTTCTTT. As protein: CAWSHGKNTEAFF.